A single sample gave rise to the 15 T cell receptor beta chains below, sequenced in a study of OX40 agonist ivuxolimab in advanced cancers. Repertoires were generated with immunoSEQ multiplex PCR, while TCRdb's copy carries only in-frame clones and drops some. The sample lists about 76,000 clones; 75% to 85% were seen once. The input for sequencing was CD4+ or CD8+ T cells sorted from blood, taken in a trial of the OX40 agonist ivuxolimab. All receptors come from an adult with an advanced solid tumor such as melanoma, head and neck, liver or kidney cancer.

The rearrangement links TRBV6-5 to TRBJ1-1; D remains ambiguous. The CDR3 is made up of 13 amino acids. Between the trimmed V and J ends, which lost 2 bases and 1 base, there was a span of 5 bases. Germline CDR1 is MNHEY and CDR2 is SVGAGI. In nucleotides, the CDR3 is TGTGCCAGCAGTTACGGCAAGAACACTGAAGCTTTCTTT. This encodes CASSYGKNTEAFF.

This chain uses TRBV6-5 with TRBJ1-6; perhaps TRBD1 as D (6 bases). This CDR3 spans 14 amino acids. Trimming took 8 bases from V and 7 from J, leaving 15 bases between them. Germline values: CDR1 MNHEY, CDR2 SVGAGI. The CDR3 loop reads CASDAGDKNSPLHF. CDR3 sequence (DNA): TGTGCCAGCGACGCGGGGGACAAGAATTCACCCCTCCACTTT.

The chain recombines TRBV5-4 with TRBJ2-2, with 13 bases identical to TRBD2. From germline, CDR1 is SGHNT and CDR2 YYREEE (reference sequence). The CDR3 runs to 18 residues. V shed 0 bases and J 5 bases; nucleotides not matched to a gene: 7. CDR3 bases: TGTGCCAGCAGCTTGGGGACTAGCGGGGGAGAAGGGACCGGGGAGCTGTTTTTT. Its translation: CASSLGTSGGEGTGELFF.

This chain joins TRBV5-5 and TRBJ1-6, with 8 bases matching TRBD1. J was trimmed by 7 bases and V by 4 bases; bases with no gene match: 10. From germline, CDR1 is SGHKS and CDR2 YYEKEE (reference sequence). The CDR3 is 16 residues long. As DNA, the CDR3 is TGTGCCAGCAGCGAATCGACAGGGGCCGCCAATTCACCCCTCCACTTT. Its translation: CASSESTGAANSPLHF.

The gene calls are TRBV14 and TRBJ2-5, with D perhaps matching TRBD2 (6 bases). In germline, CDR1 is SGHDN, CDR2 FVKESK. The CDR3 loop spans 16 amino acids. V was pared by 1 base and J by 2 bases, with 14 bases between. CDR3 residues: CASSQGYGTAQETQYF. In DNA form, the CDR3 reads TGTGCCAGCAGCCAAGGATACGGGACTGCTCAAGAGACCCAGTACTTC.

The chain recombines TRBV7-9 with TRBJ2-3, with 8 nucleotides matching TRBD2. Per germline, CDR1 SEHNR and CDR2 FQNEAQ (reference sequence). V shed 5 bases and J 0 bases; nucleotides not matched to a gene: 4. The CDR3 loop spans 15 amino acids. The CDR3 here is CASSGSGESTDTQYF. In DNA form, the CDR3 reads TGTGCCAGCAGCGGTAGCGGGGAGAGCACAGATACGCAGTATTTT.

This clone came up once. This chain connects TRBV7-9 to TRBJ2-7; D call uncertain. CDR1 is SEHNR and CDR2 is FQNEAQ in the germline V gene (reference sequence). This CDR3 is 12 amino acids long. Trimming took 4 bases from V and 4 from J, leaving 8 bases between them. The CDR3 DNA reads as TGTGCCAGCAGCTCGGACGCATACGAGCAGTACTTC. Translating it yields CASSSDAYEQYF. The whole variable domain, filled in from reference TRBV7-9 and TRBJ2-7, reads DTGVSQNPRHKITKRGQNVTFRCDPISEHNRLYWYRQTLGQGPEFLTYFQNEAQLEKSRLLSDRFSAERPKGSFSTLEIQRTEQGDSAMYLCASSSDAYEQYFGPGTRLTVT.

The CDR3 region is CASSSILAGRGLRNYGYTF. Here the CDR3 DNA reads TGTGCCAGCAGCTCGATTCTGGCGGGCAGGGGCCTTCGTAACTATGGCTACACCTTC. The gene calls are TRBV7-9 and TRBJ1-2, with D possibly matching TRBD1 (6 bases). The length of the CDR3 is 19 residues. The V gene's germline CDR1 is SEHNR and CDR2 FQNEAQ (reference sequence). V dropped 4 bases and J dropped 1 base, with 25 bases sitting between them.

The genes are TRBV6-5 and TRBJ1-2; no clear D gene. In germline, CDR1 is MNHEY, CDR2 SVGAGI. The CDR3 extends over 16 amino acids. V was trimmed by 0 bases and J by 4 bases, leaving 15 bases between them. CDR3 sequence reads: CASSYSLGGYSYGYTF. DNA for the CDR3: TGTGCCAGCAGTTACTCGCTGGGCGGATATTCCTATGGCTACACCTTC.

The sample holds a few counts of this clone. For the CDR3, the DNA is TGTGCCAGCAGTCCGGGACAGGATCAGCCCCAGCATTTT. Protein sequence: CASSPGQDQPQHF. The V call is TRBV6-4, the J call TRBJ1-5; 8 bases map to TRBD1. The ends lost 5 bases at V and 5 bases at J; junction bases unmatched: 2. The CDR3 consists of 13 residues. Germline V lookup: CDR1 MRHNA, CDR2 SNTAGT.

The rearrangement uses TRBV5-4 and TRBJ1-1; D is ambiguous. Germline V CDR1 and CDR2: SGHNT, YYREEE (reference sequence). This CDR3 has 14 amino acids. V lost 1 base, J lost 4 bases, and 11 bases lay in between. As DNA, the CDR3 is TGTGCCAGCAGCTTGTATGCGTCGGTCACTGAAGCTTTCTTT. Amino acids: CASSLYASVTEAFF.

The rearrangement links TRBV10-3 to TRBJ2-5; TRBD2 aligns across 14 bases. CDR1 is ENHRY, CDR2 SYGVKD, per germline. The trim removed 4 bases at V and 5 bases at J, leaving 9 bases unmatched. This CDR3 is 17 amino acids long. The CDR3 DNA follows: TGTGCCATCAGTGGTCCGACTAGCGGGGGGGCCGTGGAGACCCAGTACTTC. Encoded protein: CAISGPTSGGAVETQYF.

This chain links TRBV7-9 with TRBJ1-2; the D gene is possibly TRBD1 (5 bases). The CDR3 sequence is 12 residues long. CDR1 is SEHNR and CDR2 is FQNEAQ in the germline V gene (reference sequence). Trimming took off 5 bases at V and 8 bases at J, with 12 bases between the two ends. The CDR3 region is CASSPGSYGYTF. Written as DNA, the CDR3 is TGTGCCAGCAGCCCAGGGTCCTACGGCTACACCTTC.

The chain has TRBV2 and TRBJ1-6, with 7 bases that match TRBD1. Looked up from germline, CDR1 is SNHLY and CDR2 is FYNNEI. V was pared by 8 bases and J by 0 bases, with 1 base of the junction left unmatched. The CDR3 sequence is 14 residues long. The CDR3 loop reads CASGTVSYNSPLHF. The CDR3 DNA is TGTGCCAGCGGGACAGTCTCCTATAATTCACCCCTCCACTTT.

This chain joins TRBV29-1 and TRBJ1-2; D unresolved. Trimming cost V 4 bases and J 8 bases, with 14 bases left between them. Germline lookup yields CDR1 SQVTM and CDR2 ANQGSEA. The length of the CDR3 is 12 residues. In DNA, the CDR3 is TGCAGCGTTGTGCCCGGGTCCGGGGGCTACACCTTC. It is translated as CSVVPGSGGYTF.